One and the same sample provided the 13 T cell receptor beta chains below, sequenced in a study of CD8 T cells in Susac syndrome. cDNA came from approximately 0.5 to 1 ug RNA primed by random hexamers. TCRdb fed the immunoSEQ multiplex PCR reads into MiXCR, producing one record per CDR3 protein. The data contain roughly 190,000 distinct CDR3 sequences, 95% of them singletons. The specimen sequenced was CD8+ T cells from PBMCs. The origin of the receptors is a human donor with Susac syndrome.

The chain uses TRBV20-1 and TRBJ1-6; no firm D call. CDR3 length: 16 residues. V was trimmed by 2 bases and J by 6 bases, leaving 17 bases between them. Germline V CDR1 and CDR2: DFQATT, SNEGSKA (reference sequence). The CDR3 protein is CSARQLAVTINSPLHF. Written as DNA, the CDR3 is TGCAGTGCTAGACAACTCGCGGTAACGATTAATTCACCCCTCCACTTT.

V is TRBV30 and J is TRBJ2-7; D tentatively reads TRBD1 or TRBD2 (6 bases each). CDR1 and CDR2 from the germline V gene are GTSNPN and SVGIG (reference sequence). The V end was cut by 3 bases, the J end by 4 bases, with 16 bases between. The CDR3 loop spans 14 amino acids. This chain's CDR3 is CAWSRGGGKYEQYF. CDR3 coding DNA: TGTGCCTGGAGCAGAGGAGGGGGAAAATACGAGCAGTACTTC.

The V gene is TRBV6-2 or TRBV6-3, the J gene TRBJ1-2; D remains unclear. With 0 bases removed from V and 4 bases from J, the gap between germline ends came to 9 bases. CDR3 length equals 14 residues. Looked up from germline, CDR1 is MNHEY and CDR2 is SVGEGT. In nucleotides, the CDR3 is TGTGCCAGCAGTTACTCGATTTACACCTATGGCTACACCTTC. It codes for CASSYSIYTYGYTF.

J is TRBJ2-7 and V is TRBV12-3 or TRBV12-4; 11 nucleotides match TRBD2. The V and J ends lost 8 bases and 1 base, in that order; junction bases with no gene match: 1. There are 13 residues in the CDR3. The CDR3 sequence: CASASGRSYEQYF. The CDR3 bases are TGTGCCAGCGCTAGCGGGAGGTCCTACGAGCAGTACTTC.

The chain carries TRBV12-3 or TRBV12-4 and TRBJ1-5, with a possible D match to TRBD1 (5 bases). V was cut by 2 bases and J by 4 bases, with 9 bases left in between. The CDR3 is made up of 14 amino acids. The chain's CDR3 is CASSLSRGNQPQHF. DNA for the CDR3: TGTGCCAGCAGTTTAAGTCGGGGGAATCAGCCCCAGCATTTT.

V and J are TRBV4-1 and TRBJ1-1; TRBD1 might be the D (5 bases). The CDR3 covers 16 residues. Looked up from germline, CDR1 is MGHRA and CDR2 is YSYEKL. V was trimmed by 4 bases and J by 0 bases, leaving 15 bases between them. The CDR3 loop reads CASSPDRRPMNTEAFF. The CDR3 DNA sequence: TGCGCCAGCAGCCCAGACAGAAGACCGATGAACACTGAAGCTTTCTTT.

A single count supports this clonotype. The chain carries TRBV20-1 and TRBJ1-1; D not certain. The CDR3 has 15 amino acids. CDR1 DFQATT and CDR2 SNEGSKA come from the germline V gene (reference sequence). V was shortened by 1 base and J by 1 base, with 13 bases between the two germline ends. CDR3 residues: CSARVGGMKNTEAFF. The CDR3 coding sequence is TGCAGTGCTAGAGTGGGCGGGATGAAGAACACTGAAGCTTTCTTT.

This chain uses TRBV14 with TRBJ1-1, with D uncertain. Germline V CDR1 and CDR2: SGHDN, FVKESK. CDR3 length: 15 residues. V was cut by 0 bases and J by 1 base, with 9 bases left in between. CDR3 in DNA: TGTGCCAGCAGCCAAGAGGTTCGGGGGAACACTGAAGCTTTCTTT. Translated, it gives CASSQEVRGNTEAFF.

This clonotype was counted a few times. The chain couples TRBV4-1 to TRBJ2-5, with D possibly TRBD2 on 6 matching bases. This CDR3 has 12 amino acids. V lost 4 bases to trimming and J lost 5 bases, with 8 bases between them. The germline V gene has CDR1 MGHRA and CDR2 YSYEKL. The CDR3 here is CASSRSGETQYF. The CDR3 region has the DNA TGCGCCAGCAGCCGGAGCGGGGAGACCCAGTACTTC.

The chain joins TRBV11-2 to TRBJ2-4; D remains ambiguous. Germline V gives CDR1 SGHAT, CDR2 FQNNGV. V gave up 1 base and J gave up 8 bases, with 9 bases separating them. This CDR3 contains 13 residues. The CDR3 loop reads CASSLGGFDIQYF. The CDR3 nucleotides are TGTGCCAGCAGCTTAGGGGGTTTTGACATTCAGTACTTC.

The rearrangement joins TRBV7-9 to TRBJ1-2; maybe TRBD1 (6 bases). The CDR3 has 13 residues. In germline, CDR1 is SEHNR, CDR2 FQNEAQ (reference sequence). Trimming shortened V by 7 bases and J by 6 bases, and 15 bases separated the two germline ends. CDR3 amino acids: CASNDPGENGYTF. CDR3 DNA sequence: TGTGCCAGCAACGACCCAGGGGAAAATGGCTACACCTTC. Full variable domain (missing parts from reference TRBV7-9 and TRBJ1-2): DTGVSQNPRHKITKRGQNVTFRCDPISEHNRLYWYRQTLGQGPEFLTYFQNEAQLEKSRLLSDRFSAERPKGSFSTLEIQRTEQGDSAMYLCASNDPGENGYTFGSGTRLTVV.

V is TRBV4-1 and J is TRBJ1-5, with TRBD1 as a possible D gene (6 bases). V gave up 0 bases and J gave up 6 bases, with 15 bases separating them. CDR1 is MGHRA, CDR2 YSYEKL, per germline. This CDR3 region has 16 residues. The CDR3 coding sequence is TGCGCCAGCAGCCAAGAATCGGTGGGGGGCACTCAGCCCCAGCATTTT. Translation gives CASSQESVGGTQPQHF.

The J gene is TRBJ2-7, the V gene TRBV4-1, with 8 bases fitting TRBD1. There are 16 residues in the CDR3. Trimming removed 0 bases from V and 4 bases from J; junction bases left unmatched: 8. The germline CDR1 and CDR2 sequences are MGHRA and YSYEKL. The CDR3 sequence is CASSQDVDRVMYEQYF. The CDR3 coding sequence is TGCGCCAGCAGCCAAGATGTGGACAGGGTAATGTACGAGCAGTACTTC.